The next 10 T cell receptor beta chains were all read from a single sample in a study of spatial heterogeneity in lung cancer. TCRdb reprocessed the 5' RACE reads with MiXCR, giving one entry per CDR3 protein. This sample has about 36,000 distinct CDR3 sequences, with 6.5% to 9.5% found just once. Time point here: blood at routine non-recurrence follow-up after resection. The sequencing used PBMCs, collected at follow-up. Receptors originate from a male donor with early-stage non-small cell lung cancer.

This clonotype was detected a few times. This rearrangement joins TRBV6-5 to TRBJ1-2; weak D call: TRBD1 (5 bases). The V end lost 4 bases, the J end lost 7 bases, and 13 bases lay between the germline ends. Germline V gene sequence: CDR1 MNHEY, CDR2 SVGAGI. This CDR3 is 13 amino acids long. Here the CDR3 reads CASSFKGPGGYTF. The CDR3 DNA sequence: TGTGCCAGCAGTTTTAAGGGGCCTGGTGGCTACACCTTC.

Ten or more counts support this clonotype. V and J are TRBV20-1 and TRBJ2-3, with D maybe TRBD1 (6 bases). The length of the CDR3 is 13 residues. V was shortened by 6 bases and J by 6 bases, with 16 bases between the two germline ends. The V gene's germline CDR1 is DFQATT and CDR2 SNEGSKA (reference sequence). The CDR3 sequence is CSAVGGFDDTQYF. The CDR3 DNA is TGCAGTGCAGTAGGGGGTTTCGACGATACGCAGTATTTT.

This clonotype has just a few counts. V is TRBV29-1 and J is TRBJ1-3, with TRBD1 identical over 11 bases. CDR3 length equals 15 residues. V was pared by 8 bases and J by 2 bases, with 8 bases of the junction left unmatched. Germline CDR1 SQVTM, CDR2 ANQGSEA. CDR3 in amino acids: CSKNRDRGTGNTIYF. The CDR3 region has the DNA TGCAGCAAAAACCGGGACAGGGGGACTGGAAACACCATATATTTT.

The table lists this clonotype with many counts. The V and J genes are TRBV27 and TRBJ1-5, with D unresolved. CDR1 and CDR2 from the germline V gene are MNHEY and SMNVEV (reference sequence). CDR3 length equals 15 residues. V was pared by 5 bases and J by 0 bases, with 11 bases between. CDR3 amino acids: CASSPVPGSNQPQHF. CDR3 DNA sequence: TGTGCCAGCAGTCCGGTCCCGGGTAGCAATCAGCCCCAGCATTTT.

This clonotype has just a few counts. This chain connects TRBV7-9 to TRBJ2-1; D unclear. The length of the CDR3 is 13 residues. Looked up from germline, CDR1 is SEHNR and CDR2 is FQNEAQ (reference sequence). Trimming shortened V by 6 bases and J by 8 bases, and 14 bases separated the two germline ends. CDR3: CASSQTYHDEQFF. CDR3 bases: TGTGCCAGCAGTCAAACCTACCACGATGAGCAGTTCTTC. Together with reference TRBV7-9 and TRBJ2-1, the CDR3 gives the full variable domain: DTGVSQNPRHKITKRGQNVTFRCDPISEHNRLYWYRQTLGQGPEFLTYFQNEAQLEKSRLLSDRFSAERPKGSFSTLEIQRTEQGDSAMYLCASSQTYHDEQFFGPGTRLTVL.

This clonotype was counted many times. This chain links TRBV3-1 with TRBJ2-1; TRBD2 aligns across 10 bases. With V trimmed by 1 base and J by 1 base, 10 bases remained unmatched. CDR3 length: 19 amino acids. The germline V gene encodes CDR1 LGHDT and CDR2 YNNKEL (reference sequence). CDR3 sequence (DNA): TGTGCCAGCAGCCAAGTCTCAGCGGGGGGGCTAATTTCCTACAATGAGCAGTTCTTC. Amino acids: CASSQVSAGGLISYNEQFF.

This clonotype was recorded many times. The V call is TRBV5-5, the J call TRBJ1-2; D gene ambiguous. The CDR3 has 15 amino acids. With 0 bases removed from V and 2 bases from J, the gap between germline ends came to 11 bases. CDR1 and CDR2 from the germline V gene are SGHKS and YYEKEE (reference sequence). The CDR3 reads CASSLGVGINYGYTF. CDR3 bases: TGTGCCAGCAGCTTGGGCGTGGGGATAAACTATGGCTACACCTTC.

This clonotype was seen repeatedly, ten times or more. J is TRBJ1-6 and V is TRBV18; the D gene is possibly TRBD1 (6 bases). The germline V and J ends were trimmed by 0 bases and 8 bases, with 11 bases remaining between them. Germline V gives CDR1 KGHSH, CDR2 LQKENI. The CDR3 extends over 15 amino acids. In nucleotides, the CDR3 is TGTGCCAGCTCACCACCGGGGGGGCGAGATTCACCCCTCCACTTT. Its protein product is CASSPPGGRDSPLHF.

This clonotype was seen ten or more times. V is TRBV29-1 and J is TRBJ1-2; TRBD1 matches at 7 bases. The ends lost 4 bases at V and 6 bases at J; junction bases unmatched: 8. CDR1 is SQVTM and CDR2 is ANQGSEA in the germline V gene. The CDR3 consists of 13 residues. The CDR3 loop is CSVADRVENGYTF. CDR3 coding DNA: TGCAGCGTTGCCGACAGGGTGGAAAATGGCTACACCTTC.

This clonotype appeared once. The CDR3 region is CASSEGAAQYF. In DNA form, the CDR3 reads TGTGCCAGCAGTGAAGGCGCGGCGCAGTACTTC. The chain couples TRBV2 to TRBJ2-7; D unclear. CDR1 is SNHLY and CDR2 is FYNNEI in the germline V gene. CDR3 length: 11 amino acids. V was shortened by 1 base and J by 9 bases, with 7 bases between the two germline ends.